A single sample is the source of the 3 T cell receptor beta chains below, sequenced in a study of cytomegalovirus exposure and HLA in healthy donors. The primer mix had 60 Vbeta and 13 Jbeta primers. The assay was immunoSEQ multiplex PCR, and TCRdb's table has in-frame clones only and misses some. The sample lists some 130,000 clones, about 80% seen once, with about 4% in the top ten. Material: PBMCs. The source is a woman aged 40 to 49 in good health and CMV-seronegative.

The chain is built from TRBV5-6 and TRBJ1-1, with 7 bases aligning to TRBD1. Per germline, CDR1 SGHDT and CDR2 YYEEEE. The CDR3 spans 14 residues. V trimming: 2 bases; J trimming: 1 base; junction bases outside the gene matches: 2. CDR3 sequence: CASSFGTENTEAFF. In nucleotides, the CDR3 is TGTGCCAGCAGCTTCGGGACAGAGAACACTGAAGCTTTCTTT.

The chain has TRBV19 and TRBJ1-4, with 7 positions matching TRBD1. Germline V gene sequence: CDR1 LNHDA, CDR2 SQIVND (reference sequence). J gave up 12 bases and V 3 bases, and 4 bases lay outside the gene matches. The CDR3 is 12 residues long. The DNA for the CDR3 is TGTGCCAGTAGTATGACAGGGAGAGAACTGTTTTTT. This sequence encodes CASSMTGRELFF.

The chain links TRBV6-1 to TRBJ1-2, with 8 bases aligning to TRBD1. The ends lost 1 base at V and 7 bases at J; junction bases unmatched: 11. CDR1 is MNHNS, CDR2 SASEGT, per germline. The CDR3 is 16 amino acids. The DNA of the CDR3 is TGTGCCAGCAGTGAAGGCCCCCGACAGGGGTATCGTGGCTACACCTTC. This codes for CASSEGPRQGYRGYTF.